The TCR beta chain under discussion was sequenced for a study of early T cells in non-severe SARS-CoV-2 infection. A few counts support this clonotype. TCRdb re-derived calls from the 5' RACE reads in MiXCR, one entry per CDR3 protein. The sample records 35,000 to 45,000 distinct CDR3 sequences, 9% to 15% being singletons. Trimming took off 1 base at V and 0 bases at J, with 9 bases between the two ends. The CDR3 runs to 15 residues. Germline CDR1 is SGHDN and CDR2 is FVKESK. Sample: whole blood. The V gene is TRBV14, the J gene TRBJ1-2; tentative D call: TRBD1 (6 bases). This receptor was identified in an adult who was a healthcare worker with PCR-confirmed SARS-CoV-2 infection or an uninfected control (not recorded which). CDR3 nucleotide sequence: TGTGCCAGCAGCCAAGGACAGGCTTCTAACTATGGCTACACCTTC. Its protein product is CASSQGQASNYGYTF.